The clone carrying this TCR beta chain was counted a single time. The antigen is undetermined. This entry comes from a study of blood T cells in healthy people across ages. The CDR3 is 15 amino acids. Trimming left V 5 bases short and J 4 bases short, with 17 bases between. Germline CDR1 reads SNHLY; CDR2 reads FYNNEI. A second about 7 to 11 cycle PCR used barcoded and J-beta primers. TCRdb itself ran the 5' RACE reads through MiXCR, one entry per CDR3 protein. The sample holds fewer than 950,000 distinct CDR3 sequences; 50% to 65% are singletons and the top ten take about 42%. Every donor gave roughly 9.6 milliliters of peripheral blood. Study-wide results and caveats: Per million T cells, TCR beta diversity dropped about linearly as age rose. Diversity estimates from one million T cells were considered underestimates. More naive CD4+ cells and higher diversity marked long-lived donors relative to aged donors.

This sequence originates from a man older than 75 in good health. Input material: blood. The chain has TRBV2 and TRBJ1-2; D not certain. The CDR3 is CASSLQTLAVYGYTF. Here the CDR3 DNA reads TGTGCCAGCAGTCTTCAGACTCTGGCCGTCTATGGCTACACCTTC.